These T cell receptor beta chains were read from a single sample in a study of blood T cell repertoires in COVID-19. Produced via immunoSEQ multiplex PCR; TCRdb's table is partial and in-frame only. The table lists 60,000 to 95,000 clones, around 91% of them singletons. Sequencing used peripheral blood. The receptors were sampled from a human donor in a cohort sampled during active COVID-19. The CDR3 runs from the conserved cysteine through the conserved F or W. D genes are given only for firm matches. Clone size, where shown, is once, few, many, or a class for clones that have expanded.

clone_size	d_call	j_call	v_call	cdr3_aa	cdr3_nt
NA	TRBD2	TRBJ2-1	TRBV18	CASSPRTSGGPLSYNEQFF	TGTGCCAGCTCACCACGGACTAGCGGGGGGCCACTCTCCTACAATGAGCAGTTCTTC
NA	NA	TRBJ2-5	TRBV29-1	CSVRRGGETQYF	TGCAGCGTCCGCAGGGGTGGAGAGACCCAGTACTTC
once	NA	TRBJ1-3	TRBV7-2	CASTFRGAFGNTIYF	TGTGCCAGCACCTTTCGGGGGGCATTTGGAAACACCATATATTTT
NA	NA	TRBJ1-1	TRBV3-1/TRBV3-2	CASSANRVRGTEAFF	TGTGCCAGCAGTGCGAACAGGGTGAGGGGCACTGAAGCTTTCTTT
NA	TRBD1	TRBJ1-2	TRBV5-4	CVSGVGTGQMDGYTF	TGTGTCTCCGGGGTTGGGACAGGGCAAATGGATGGCTACACCTTC
once	TRBD2	TRBJ2-5	TRBV9	CASSVVGSGGAETQYF	TGTGCCAGCAGCGTAGTAGGTAGCGGGGGGGCGGAGACCCAGTACTTC
NA	TRBD2	TRBJ2-4	TRBV11-3	CASSLLAGGSKNIQYF	TGTGCCAGCAGCTTACTAGCGGGGGGATCCAAAAACATTCAGTACTTC
NA	TRBD2	TRBJ2-3	TRBV3-1/TRBV3-2	CASSQGTSGLGDTQYF	TGTGCCAGCAGCCAAGGTACTAGCGGGTTGGGAGATACGCAGTATTTT
NA	NA	TRBJ1-2	TRBV10-2	CASSESKSRGGGYTF	TGCGCCAGCAGTGAGTCGAAGTCCAGGGGTGGTGGCTACACCTTC
NA	NA	TRBJ2-7	TRBV5-1	CASSFYTSYEQYF	TGCGCCAGCAGCTTCTATACCTCCTACGAGCAGTACTTC
NA	TRBD1	TRBJ1-5	TRBV7-9	CASSSRGVQPQHF	TGTGCCAGCAGCTCCAGGGGGGTTCAGCCCCAGCATTTT
NA	TRBD1	TRBJ2-7	TRBV29-1	CSALLTGAYEQYF	TGCAGCGCTCTTCTTACAGGGGCCTACGAGCAGTACTTC
NA	NA	TRBJ1-1	TRBV20-1	CSASSPAAGETEAFF	TGCAGTGCTAGTTCCCCCGCCGCAGGGGAAACTGAAGCTTTCTTT
NA	TRBD2	TRBJ2-3	TRBV5-1	CASSPGGLAGGTDTQYF	TGCGCCAGCAGCCCCGGGGGACTAGCGGGGGGCACAGATACGCAGTATTTT
NA	NA	TRBJ1-5	TRBV10-2	CASTQGQSSNQPQHF	TGCGCCAGCACCCAGGGACAATCTAGCAATCAGCCCCAGCATTTT
NA	TRBD2	TRBJ2-2	TRBV19	CASSKGLAGGQVTGELFF	TGTGCCAGTAGTAAGGGACTAGCGGGGGGCCAAGTCACCGGGGAGCTGTTTTTT
NA	TRBD1	TRBJ2-7	TRBV5-4	CASSLRYLGQGPLWQYF	TGTGCCAGCAGCCTTCGGTACCTGGGACAGGGGCCCTTATGGCAGTACTTC
NA	NA	TRBJ2-3	TRBV5-1	CASSPWGGKDTQYF	TGCGCCAGCAGCCCCTGGGGCGGCAAAGATACGCAGTATTTT